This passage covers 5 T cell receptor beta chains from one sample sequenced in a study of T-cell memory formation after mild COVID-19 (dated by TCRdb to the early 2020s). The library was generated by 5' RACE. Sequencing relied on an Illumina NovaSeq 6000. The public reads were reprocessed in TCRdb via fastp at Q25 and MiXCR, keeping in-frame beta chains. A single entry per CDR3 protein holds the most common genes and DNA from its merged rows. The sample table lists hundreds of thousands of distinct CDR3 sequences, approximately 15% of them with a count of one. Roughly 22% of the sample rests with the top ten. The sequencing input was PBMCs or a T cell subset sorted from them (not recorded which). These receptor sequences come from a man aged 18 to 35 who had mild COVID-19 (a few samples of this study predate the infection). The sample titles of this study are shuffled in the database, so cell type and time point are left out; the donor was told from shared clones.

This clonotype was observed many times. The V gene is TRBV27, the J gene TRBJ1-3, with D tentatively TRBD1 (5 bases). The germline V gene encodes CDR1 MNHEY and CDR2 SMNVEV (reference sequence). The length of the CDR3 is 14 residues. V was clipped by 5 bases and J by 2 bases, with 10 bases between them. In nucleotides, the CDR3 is TGTGCCAGCAGTCCGACGACAGCTGGAAACACCATATATTTT. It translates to CASSPTTAGNTIYF.

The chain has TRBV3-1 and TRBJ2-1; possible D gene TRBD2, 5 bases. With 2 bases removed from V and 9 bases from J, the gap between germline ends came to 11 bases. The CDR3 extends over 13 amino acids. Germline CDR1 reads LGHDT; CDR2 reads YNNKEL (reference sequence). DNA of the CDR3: TGTGCCAGCAGCCAAACGGGGTGGGGTGAGCAGTTCTTC. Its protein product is CASSQTGWGEQFF.

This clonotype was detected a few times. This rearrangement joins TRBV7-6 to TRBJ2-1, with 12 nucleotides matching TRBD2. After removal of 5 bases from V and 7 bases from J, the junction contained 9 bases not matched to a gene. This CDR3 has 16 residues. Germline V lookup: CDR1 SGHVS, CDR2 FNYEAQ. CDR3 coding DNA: TGTGCCAGCAGCGAACGGACTAGCGGGGCAGGAAATGAGCAGTTCTTC. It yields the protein CASSERTSGAGNEQFF. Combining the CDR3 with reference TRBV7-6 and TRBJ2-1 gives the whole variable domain GAGVSQSPRYKVTKRGQDVALRCDPISGHVSLYWYRQALGQGPEFLTYFNYEAQQDKSGLPNDRFSAERPEGSISTLTIQRTEQRDSAMYRCASSERTSGAGNEQFFGPGTRLTVL.

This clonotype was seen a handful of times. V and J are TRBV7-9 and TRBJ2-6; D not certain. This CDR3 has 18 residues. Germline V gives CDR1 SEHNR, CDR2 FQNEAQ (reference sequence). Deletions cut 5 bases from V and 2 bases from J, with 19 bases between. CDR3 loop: CASSPLDRRRTGANVLTF. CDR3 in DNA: TGTGCCAGCAGCCCCCTTGACCGGCGTCGGACTGGGGCCAACGTCCTGACTTTC.

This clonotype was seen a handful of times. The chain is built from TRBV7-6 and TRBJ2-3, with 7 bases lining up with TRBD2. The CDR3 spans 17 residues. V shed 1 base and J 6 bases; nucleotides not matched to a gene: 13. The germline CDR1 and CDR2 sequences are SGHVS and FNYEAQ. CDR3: CASSLDPSPGGGDTQYF. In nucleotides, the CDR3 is TGTGCCAGCAGCTTAGACCCCTCCCCGGGGGGTGGGGATACGCAGTATTTT.